The sequence of this TCR beta chain was determined in a study of regulatory T cells in long-lasting Graves disease. Turning to this clonotype: In this CDR3 the conserved last residue, phenylalanine or tryptophan, is missing, so a read error is likely.

Time point defined: newly diagnosed GD, antithyroid drugs for less than 3 months. Researchers made the TCR library from RNA that was extracted from PBMCs. The TCR beta library used iRepertoire HTBI primers with Arm-PCR amplification of CDR3. From the multiplex PCR reads, TCRdb called clonotypes with MiXCR, one entry per CDR3 protein. Altogether about 500,000 distinct CDR3 sequences are present, 12% being singletons, with the ten largest covering 8.9%. These data also featured in a second study, about T cells in Graves' hyperthyroidism and ophthalmopathy. That paper states: The blood repertoire included most of the expanded thyroid clonotypes above 0.001.

This clonotype was sampled from a woman aged 25 to 39 with Graves disease. The specimen comprised peripheral blood mononuclear cells (PBMCs), sampled at new diagnosis, from a patient treated with antithyroid drugs.

In DNA, the CDR3 is TGTGCCAGCTCACCTAACGGAGTGCAAGGGACCCAGTACCTC. This sequence encodes CASSPNGVQGTQYL. This chain uses TRBV18 with TRBJ2-5, with D unclear. Germline CDR1 is KGHSH and CDR2 is LQKENI. The CDR3 runs 14 residues.